This passage covers 25 T cell receptor beta chains from one sample sequenced in a study of human T cells and chemical hapten exposure (dated by TCRdb to the early 2020s). Receptors were amplified or captured by RACE. For sequencing, a NextSeq 500 was employed. Clones were called with MiXCR by TCRdb after fastp trimmed the public reads at Q25, and only in-frame beta chains were retained. Entries are consolidated by CDR3 protein sequence, retaining the most common genes and DNA. The sample yields roughly 100,000 distinct CDR3 sequences; roughly 12% were counted once. Jointly, the top ten make up 1.6% of the sample. The time point label for this specimen denotes: pre-sensitization, week 0. Interpreted using the paper, the treatment or condition label stands for: therapeutic diphenylcyclopropenone sensitization with weekly scalp DPC. Sequencing was performed on whole blood, taken in connection with sensitization to the hapten diphenylcyclopropenone (DPC). The origin of the receptors is a woman aged 45-60 years with alopecia areata. Some clones in this sample may be carry-over from other donors' samples.

V usage is TRBV18 and J usage is TRBJ2-7; 9 nucleotides match TRBD1. V lost 3 bases and J lost 5; bases outside the gene matches: 8. The CDR3 length is 15 residues. Looked up from germline, CDR1 is KGHSH and CDR2 is LQKENI. CDR3 residues: CASSPSGQGTHEQYF. CDR3 in DNA: TGTGCCAGCTCACCCTCGGGACAGGGCACCCACGAGCAGTACTTC.

This chain joins TRBV12-3 or TRBV12-4 and TRBJ2-3; 7 positions agree with TRBD1. This CDR3 contains 13 residues. Losses at the gene ends were 4 bases for V and 10 bases for J; bases not matched to a gene: 8. CDR3 loop: CASSYLQGVAQYF. The CDR3 bases are TGTGCCAGCAGTTACCTCCAGGGGGTAGCGCAGTATTTT.

Ten or more counts support this clonotype. The chain links TRBV6-1 to TRBJ2-3; 13 bases match TRBD2. Per germline, CDR1 MNHNS and CDR2 SASEGT. The CDR3 consists of 15 residues. V gave up 6 bases and J gave up 6 bases; unmatched junction bases: 6. CDR3 nucleotides: TGTGCCAGCAGCCAATGGACTAGCGGGGGTGATACGCAGTATTTT. It encodes CASSQWTSGGDTQYF.

This clonotype was seen ten or more times. The chain recombines TRBV27 with TRBJ1-3, with D tentatively TRBD1 (5 bases). The length of the CDR3 is 13 residues. V was cut by 2 bases and J by 3 bases, with 5 bases left in between. Germline V gene data show CDR1 as MNHEY and CDR2 as SMNVEV (reference sequence). Here the CDR3 DNA reads TGTGCCAGCAGTTTAGGGGGTGGAAACACCATATATTTT. It is translated as CASSLGGGNTIYF.

V gene TRBV5-1 combines with J gene TRBJ2-1; 14 bases are shared with TRBD2. The J segment lost 3 bases and the V segment lost 1 base, leaving 3 bases of the junction unmatched. The CDR3 contains 17 residues. The germline gives CDR1 SGHRS, CDR2 YFSETQ. The CDR3 protein is CASSLSGTSGSYNEQFF. The CDR3 DNA reads TGCGCCAGCAGCTTGTCCGGGACTAGCGGGAGCTACAATGAGCAGTTCTTC.

This CDR3 is CASSPSLAKNIQYF. The CDR3 bases are TGTGCCAGCTCACCCAGTTTAGCCAAAAACATTCAGTACTTC. This chain connects TRBV18 to TRBJ2-4; D uncertain. CDR3 size: 14 residues. Germline loops: CDR1 KGHSH, CDR2 LQKENI. The V and J ends lost 3 bases and 0 bases respectively, with 6 bases between them. Full variable domain (missing parts from reference TRBV18 and TRBJ2-4): NAGVMQNPRHLVRRRGQEARLRCSPMKGHSHVYWYRQLPEEGLKFMVYLQKENIIDESGMPKERFSAEFPKEGPSILRIQQVVRGDSAAYFCASSPSLAKNIQYFGAGTRLSVL.

This clonotype showed up just a few times. The chain recombines TRBV18 with TRBJ1-1; D not certain. Trimming removed 3 bases from V and 3 bases from J, with 11 bases in between. The CDR3 spans 14 residues. Germline values: CDR1 KGHSH, CDR2 LQKENI. This CDR3 is CASSPARTDTEAFF. DNA of the CDR3: TGTGCCAGCTCACCGGCACGGACCGACACTGAAGCTTTCTTT.

V is TRBV18 and J is TRBJ2-7; maybe TRBD1 (5 bases). This CDR3 spans 13 amino acids. Germline lookup yields CDR1 KGHSH and CDR2 LQKENI. Trimming pared 3 bases from V and 3 bases from J, leaving 9 bases between. CDR3 loop: CASSPNRNYEQYF. The CDR3 DNA follows: TGTGCCAGCTCACCTAACAGGAACTACGAGCAGTACTTC. The full variable domain, its missing parts supplied by reference TRBV18 and TRBJ2-7, is NAGVMQNPRHLVRRRGQEARLRCSPMKGHSHVYWYRQLPEEGLKFMVYLQKENIIDESGMPKERFSAEFPKEGPSILRIQQVVRGDSAAYFCASSPNRNYEQYFGPGTRLTVT.

This chain's CDR3 is CASSSSAGLSGTDTQYF. In DNA, the CDR3 is TGTGCCAGCAGCTCCTCAGCGGGGCTTTCGGGCACAGATACGCAGTATTTT. The chain links TRBV7-2 to TRBJ2-3; 7 nucleotides match TRBD2. Losses at the gene ends were 4 bases for V and 1 base for J; bases not matched to a gene: 11. CDR3 length: 17 residues. Germline-derived CDR1 and CDR2 are SGHTA and FQGNSA.

The V call is TRBV12-3 or TRBV12-4, the J call TRBJ2-3; 7 nucleotides agree with TRBD2. The CDR3 sequence is 14 residues long. The ends lost 6 bases at V and 6 bases at J; junction bases unmatched: 9. The CDR3, as DNA: TGTGCCAGCAGCCCGGGGACTATTGCCGATACGCAGTATTTT. It translates to CASSPGTIADTQYF.

This clonotype was detected many times. The chain carries TRBV7-6 and TRBJ2-2; D may match TRBD1 or TRBD2 (6 bases each). Germline CDR1 reads SGHVS; CDR2 reads FNYEAQ. The CDR3 loop spans 19 amino acids. V lost 5 bases and J 2 bases, leaving 24 bases between the germline ends. CDR3 DNA: TGTGCCAGCAGCAAAAGGGGGACTTACCCGACGAGAAACACCGGGGAGCTGTTTTTT. Protein: CASSKRGTYPTRNTGELFF. The full variable domain, its missing parts supplied by reference TRBV7-6 and TRBJ2-2, is GAGVSQSPRYKVTKRGQDVALRCDPISGHVSLYWYRQALGQGPEFLTYFNYEAQQDKSGLPNDRFSAERPEGSISTLTIQRTEQRDSAMYRCASSKRGTYPTRNTGELFFGEGSRLTVL.

This clonotype was seen a handful of times. The chain links TRBV6-2 or TRBV6-3 to TRBJ2-2, with D possibly TRBD1 on 6 matching bases. The CDR3 contains 17 residues. The ends were cut back, 6 bases at V and 5 bases at J, with 22 bases in the middle. Germline lookup yields CDR1 MNHEY and CDR2 SVGEGT. The CDR3 coding sequence is TGTGCCAGCAGCTCGATCGTACAGGGATTCCGGACCGGGGAGCTGTTTTTT. Amino acid sequence: CASSSIVQGFRTGELFF.

This clonotype was picked up a small number of times. This chain uses TRBV29-1 with TRBJ2-1; 7 bases map to TRBD1. Trimming at V came to 6 bases and at J to 3 bases, leaving 11 bases not matched to a gene. Germline V gives CDR1 SQVTM, CDR2 ANQGSEA. This CDR3 is 15 amino acids long. The CDR3 loop is CSVNLRGLYYNEQFF. CDR3 DNA: TGCAGCGTCAACTTGAGGGGGCTTTACTACAATGAGCAGTTCTTC.

The rearrangement uses TRBV12-3 or TRBV12-4 and TRBJ2-3, with TRBD2 matching over 13 bases. V lost 8 bases to trimming and J lost 4 bases; unmatched junction nucleotides: 3. The CDR3 is made up of 14 amino acids. CDR3 sequence: CASGTSGGADTQYF. CDR3 nucleotide sequence: TGTGCCAGCGGCACTAGCGGGGGGGCAGATACGCAGTATTTT.

The table lists this clonotype with a few counts. The rearrangement links TRBV20-1 to TRBJ2-1; TRBD2 aligns across 11 bases. The CDR3 covers 15 residues. V lost 5 bases and J lost 8; bases outside the gene matches: 11. Germline lookup yields CDR1 DFQATT and CDR2 SNEGSKA (reference sequence). The CDR3 nucleotides read TGCAGTGCTGAGGGTAGCGGGGGGGCAATCGATGAGCAGTTCTTC. Translation gives CSAEGSGGAIDEQFF.

This clonotype has a count of ten or more. V gene TRBV18 combines with J gene TRBJ2-5, with a weak D call TRBD2 (6 bases). The germline V gene has CDR1 KGHSH and CDR2 LQKENI. CDR3 size: 17 residues. Trimming shortened V by 0 bases and J by 2 bases, and 16 bases separated the two germline ends. CDR3 residues: CASSPPRDWGVQETQYF. CDR3 nucleotide sequence: TGTGCCAGCTCACCACCGAGGGATTGGGGGGTGCAAGAGACCCAGTACTTC.

This clonotype came up many times. The J gene is TRBJ2-5, the V gene TRBV20-1; D perhaps matches TRBD1 (6 bases). V was shortened by 5 bases and J by 1 base, with 11 bases between the two germline ends. This CDR3 has 13 amino acids. Germline assignment: CDR1 DFQATT and CDR2 SNEGSKA (reference sequence). The CDR3 reads CSAPGTTQETQYF. The CDR3 bases are TGCAGTGCTCCCGGGACAACCCAAGAGACCCAGTACTTC.

This chain joins TRBV18 and TRBJ2-6, with D uncertain. V was pared by 3 bases and J by 2 bases, with 23 bases between. Germline CDR1 KGHSH, CDR2 LQKENI. The CDR3 has 20 amino acids. CDR3 sequence (DNA): TGTGCCAGCTCACCCCTCTACGGGCGCCGAGGCATGGCTGGGGCCAACGTCCTGACTTTC. Translating it yields CASSPLYGRRGMAGANVLTF.

This sequence joins TRBV7-6 and TRBJ2-5; D not resolved. This CDR3 spans 12 amino acids. CDR1 and CDR2 from the germline V gene are SGHVS and FNYEAQ. Trimming left V 5 bases short and J 7 bases short, with 11 bases between. CDR3 in DNA: TGTGCCAGCAGCCCCATTATTGGGACCCAGTACTTC. Translation gives CASSPIIGTQYF.

This clonotype was counted a few times. The rearrangement uses TRBV9 and TRBJ2-6; D tentatively reads TRBD1 or TRBD2 (5 bases each). The CDR3 sequence is 17 residues long. Germline loops: CDR1 SGDLS, CDR2 YYNGEE. With 7 bases removed from V and 1 base from J, the gap between germline ends came to 18 bases. The CDR3 reads CASSLRDGGSGANVLTF. The CDR3 DNA is TGTGCCAGCTCCCTCCGGGACGGTGGATCTGGGGCCAACGTCCTGACTTTC.

In this sample, this clonotype turned up a few times. The rearrangement uses TRBV7-9 and TRBJ2-2, with 8 bases lining up with TRBD1. Germline V lookup: CDR1 SEHNR, CDR2 FQNEAQ (reference sequence). The CDR3 is 15 residues long. The V and J ends lost 5 bases and 6 bases, in that order; junction bases with no gene match: 8. The CDR3 DNA is TGTGCCAGCAGCCCCGACCAGGGGGCCGCCGGGGAGCTGTTTTTT. It yields the protein CASSPDQGAAGELFF.

The V call is TRBV6-6, the J call TRBJ1-1; tentative D call: TRBD1 (5 bases). The V end was cut by 2 bases, the J end by 5 bases, with 9 bases between. The CDR3 length is 13 residues. CDR1 and CDR2 from the germline V gene are MNHNY and SVGAGI (reference sequence). This chain's CDR3 is CASSYEGRTEAFF. CDR3 sequence (DNA): TGTGCCAGCAGTTACGAGGGGCGAACTGAAGCTTTCTTT.

The rearrangement links TRBV7-9 to TRBJ2-6; D is uncertain. This CDR3 has 14 amino acids. Trimming left V 7 bases short and J 2 bases short, with 9 bases between. Germline lookup yields CDR1 SEHNR and CDR2 FQNEAQ (reference sequence). The CDR3 protein is CASIDLAGANVLTF. CDR3 bases: TGTGCCAGCATCGACTTAGCTGGGGCCAACGTCCTGACTTTC.

V is TRBV5-4 and J is TRBJ2-7, with 13 bases identical to TRBD2. Germline lookup yields CDR1 SGHNT and CDR2 YYREEE (reference sequence). J was trimmed by 7 bases and V by 4 bases; bases with no gene match: 14. The CDR3 sequence is 17 residues long. This chain's CDR3 is CASSIGLAGESRYEQYF. In nucleotides, the CDR3 is TGTGCCAGCAGCATAGGACTAGCGGGAGAATCTCGTTATGAGCAGTACTTC.

There are a few counts of this clonotype. J is TRBJ2-1 and V is TRBV6-2 or TRBV6-3; D is ambiguous. Per the germline V gene, CDR1 is MNHEY and CDR2 is SVGEGT. The CDR3 is 12 residues long. Trimming removed 5 bases at V and 6 bases at J, with 8 bases between. This CDR3 reads CASSLFGNEQFF. Here the CDR3 DNA reads TGTGCCAGCAGTCTATTCGGCAATGAGCAGTTCTTC.